This T cell receptor (beta chain) was sequenced for a study of blood T cell repertoires in COVID-19. Study-level information: There were acute and convalescent COVID-19 samples, and they came from the United States, Italy and Spain. T cells, B-cell-depleted T cells, or PBMCs provided the cDNA or gDNA that served as material.

Clones were sequenced by immunoSEQ multiplex PCR, and TCRdb holds only the in-frame ones, with some missing. Here the sample spans around 150,000 clones, about 86% being singletons. The CDR3 loop spans 16 amino acids. The rearrangement uses TRBV21-1 and TRBJ1-5; the D call TRBD1 from the table was never checked on the DNA. TRBV21-1 is a recognized pseudogene. The clonotype was recovered from a woman of 80 years or more with acute or convalescent COVID-19. Material for sequencing was peripheral blood. CDR3 sequence: CASPEPGTESNQPQHF. The CDR3 coding sequence is TGTGCCAGCCCTGAACCCGGGACAGAAAGCAATCAGCCCCAGCATTTT.